This T cell receptor (beta chain) was captured in a study of long-term antiretroviral therapy in people with HIV. Study-level results: CDR3 lengths in HIV samples spanned a narrower range than controls. Absence of data on ART adherence, viral resistance or therapy changes was noted.

With survey level as its setting, the immunoSEQ assay was v3.0. The table came from immunoSEQ multiplex PCR; TCRdb's copy has only in-frame clones and leaves some out. The sample carries about 25,000 clones, about 86% recorded once. Trimming left V 4 bases short and J 4 bases short, with 11 bases between. This CDR3 has 13 residues. Germline-derived CDR1 and CDR2 are SNHLY and FYNNEI. This clone showed up just a few times. Its antigen is currently unknown. Everyone in the study who had HIV was treated in the United States. The receptor's source is a woman under 40 with HIV. The chain employs TRBV2 and TRBJ2-7; TRBD1 is a possible D gene (6 bases). The material was unsorted PBMCs, obtained 1.9 years after starting antiretroviral therapy. CDR3 sequence reads: CASSVLGGYEQYF. In DNA, the CDR3 is TGTGCCAGCAGTGTGCTAGGGGGATACGAGCAGTACTTC.